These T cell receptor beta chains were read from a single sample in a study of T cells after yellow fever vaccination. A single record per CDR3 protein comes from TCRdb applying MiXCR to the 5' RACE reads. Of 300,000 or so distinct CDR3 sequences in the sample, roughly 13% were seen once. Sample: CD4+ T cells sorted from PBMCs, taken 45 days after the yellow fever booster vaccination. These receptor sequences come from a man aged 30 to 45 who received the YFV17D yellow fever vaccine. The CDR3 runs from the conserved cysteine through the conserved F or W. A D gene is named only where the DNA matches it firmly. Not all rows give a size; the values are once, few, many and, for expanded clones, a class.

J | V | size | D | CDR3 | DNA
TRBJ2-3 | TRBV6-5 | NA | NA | CASSYLPTGTTDTQYF | TGTGCCAGCAGTTACCTACCGACAGGAACAACAGATACGCAGTATTTT
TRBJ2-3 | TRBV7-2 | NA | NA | CASGVSHTQYF | TGTGCCAGTGGAGTCTCTCATACGCAGTATTTT
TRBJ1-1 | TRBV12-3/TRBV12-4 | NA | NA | CASTTGVNTEAFF | TGTGCCAGCACCACGGGGGTGAACACTGAAGCTTTCTTT
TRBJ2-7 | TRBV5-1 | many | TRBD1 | CASSLGTGAYEQYF | TGTGCCAGCAGCTTAGGGACAGGAGCTTACGAGCAGTACTTC
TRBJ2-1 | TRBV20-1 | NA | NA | CSAPKWVNADEQFF | TGCAGTGCTCCCAAATGGGTAAACGCTGATGAGCAGTTCTTC
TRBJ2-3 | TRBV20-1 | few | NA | CSAGDRISTDTQYF | TGCAGTGCCGGAGACAGGATTAGCACAGATACGCAGTATTTT
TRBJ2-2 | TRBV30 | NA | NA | CAWSRDYTGELFF | TGTGCCTGGAGTAGAGACTACACCGGGGAGCTGTTTTTT
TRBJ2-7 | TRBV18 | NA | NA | CASSPRADTEQYF | TGTGCCAGCTCTCCCCGGGCTGATACGGAGCAGTACTTC
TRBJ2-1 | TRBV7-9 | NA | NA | CATPKAGLSSYNEQFF | TGTGCCACCCCAAAAGCGGGTTTAAGCTCCTACAATGAGCAGTTCTTC
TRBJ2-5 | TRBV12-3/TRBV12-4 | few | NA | CASMAHSMETQYF | TGTGCCAGCATGGCTCATAGCATGGAGACCCAGTACTTC
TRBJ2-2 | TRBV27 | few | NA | CASSATRENTGELFF | TGTGCCAGCAGTGCCACCAGGGAAAACACCGGGGAGCTGTTTTTT
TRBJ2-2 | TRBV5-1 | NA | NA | CDSSPGPNTGELFF | TGCGACAGCAGCCCGGGACCTAACACCGGGGAGCTGTTTTTT
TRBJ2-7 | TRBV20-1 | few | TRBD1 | CSASKGQGYEQYF | TGCAGTGCTAGCAAGGGACAGGGCTACGAGCAGTACTTC
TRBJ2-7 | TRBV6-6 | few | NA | CASSYGGVREQYF | TGTGCCAGCAGTTACGGGGGAGTCCGCGAGCAGTACTTC
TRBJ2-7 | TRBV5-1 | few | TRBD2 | CASRFSGIYYEQYF | TGCGCCAGCAGGTTTAGCGGGATCTACTACGAGCAGTACTTC
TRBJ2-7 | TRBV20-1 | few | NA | CTSNRAGSYEQYF | TGCACATCAAACCGGGCAGGGTCCTACGAGCAGTACTTC
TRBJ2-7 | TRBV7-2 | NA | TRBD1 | CASSSRGTETYEQYF | TGTGCCAGCAGCTCCAGGGGGACGGAGACCTACGAGCAGTACTTC
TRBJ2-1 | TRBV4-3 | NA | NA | CASSQEGGGRNEQFF | TGCGCCAGCAGCCAAGAAGGTGGAGGTCGTAATGAGCAGTTCTTC
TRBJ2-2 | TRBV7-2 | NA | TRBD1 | CASSPRQGTGELFF | TGTGCCAGCAGCCCTCGACAGGGGACCGGGGAGCTGTTTTTT
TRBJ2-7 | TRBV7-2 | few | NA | CASSLGGVSYEQYF | TGTGCCAGCAGCTTAGGGGGGGTTTCCTACGAGCAGTACTTC
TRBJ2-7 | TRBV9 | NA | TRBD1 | CASSVAAGTGSSYEQYF | TGTGCCAGCAGCGTAGCGGCGGGGACAGGAAGCTCCTACGAGCAGTACTTC
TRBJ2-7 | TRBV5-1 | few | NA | CASSLGGQNSYEQYF | TGCGCCAGCAGCTTGGGAGGACAGAACTCCTACGAGCAGTACTTC
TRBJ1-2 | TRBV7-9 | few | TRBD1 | CASSSGQRNVGGYTF | TGTGCCAGCAGCTCGGGACAGAGAAACGTTGGTGGCTACACCTTC
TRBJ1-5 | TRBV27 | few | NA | CASSLFRHQPQHF | TGTGCCAGCAGTTTATTTAGACATCAGCCCCAGCATTTT
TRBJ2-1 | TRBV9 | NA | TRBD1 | CASSVGPGTASGNEQFF | TGTGCCAGCAGCGTAGGCCCCGGGACAGCCTCTGGGAATGAGCAGTTCTTC
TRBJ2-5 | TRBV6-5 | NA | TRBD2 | CASSFSGRIQETQYF | TGTGCCAGCAGTTTTAGCGGGAGGATCCAAGAGACCCAGTACTTC
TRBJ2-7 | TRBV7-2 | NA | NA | CASSSPVTYEQYF | TGTGCCAGCAGCTCCCCCGTAACCTACGAGCAGTACTTC
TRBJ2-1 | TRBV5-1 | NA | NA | CASSRVWGDTDNEQFF | TGCGCCAGCAGCCGAGTATGGGGGGATACGGACAATGAGCAGTTCTTC
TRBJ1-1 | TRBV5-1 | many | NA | CASSSEGGRSAEAFF | TGCGCCAGCAGCTCGGAAGGAGGCCGAAGCGCTGAAGCTTTCTTT
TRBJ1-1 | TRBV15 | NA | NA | CATSREGTNYRRSF | TGTGCCACCAGCAGAGAGGGGACTAATTACAGGAGATCCTTT
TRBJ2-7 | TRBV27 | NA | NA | CASSSGSGSYEQYF | TGTGCCAGCAGTTCAGGGTCGGGCTCCTACGAGCAGTACTTC
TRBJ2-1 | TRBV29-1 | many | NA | CSVALANEQFF | TGCAGCGTTGCATTAGCCAATGAGCAGTTCTTC
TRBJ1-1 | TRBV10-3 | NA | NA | CAISGSGEAFF | TGTGCCATCAGTGGCTCAGGTGAAGCTTTCTTT
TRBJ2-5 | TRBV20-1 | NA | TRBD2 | CSASSLAGEVWGQETQYF | TGCAGTGCCTCATCACTAGCGGGAGAAGTATGGGGCCAAGAGACCCAGTACTTC
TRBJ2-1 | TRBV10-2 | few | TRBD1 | CASQTGVVGNEQFF | TGCGCCAGCCAAACAGGGGTTGTCGGAAATGAGCAGTTCTTC
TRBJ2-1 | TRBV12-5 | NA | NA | CASGSPPGLSEQFF | TGTGCTAGTGGGTCCCCACCTGGTTTGTCTGAGCAGTTCTTC